A single sample is the source of the 2 T cell receptor beta chains below, sequenced in a study of blood T cells in healthy people across ages. A second PCR, run for roughly 7 to 11 cycles, used a sample-barcoded 5' primer plus a J-beta primer mix. TCRdb analysed the 5' RACE reads with MiXCR anew, one entry per CDR3 protein. The sample includes approximately 780,000 distinct CDR3 sequences, roughly 24% seen only once; the top ten take less than 3.5%. These same records also appear under a second study, on T cells of mothers and their children.

The sequenced sample was blood. These receptors were collected from a boy younger than 18 in good health.

V gene TRBV5-1 combines with J gene TRBJ2-2; D tentatively fits TRBD1 or TRBD2 (5 bases each). The V gene's germline CDR1 is SGHRS and CDR2 YFSETQ. The CDR3 spans 16 residues. V lost 3 bases to trimming and J lost 0 bases, with 12 bases between them. This chain's CDR3 is CASSWGGPSNTGELFF. The CDR3 coding sequence is TGCGCCAGCAGCTGGGGCGGGCCCTCGAACACCGGGGAGCTGTTTTTT.

V and J are TRBV7-9 and TRBJ1-4; tentative D call: TRBD1 (5 bases). The CDR3 runs to 15 residues. Trimming shortened V by 1 base and J by 0 bases, and 6 bases separated the two germline ends. Germline values: CDR1 SEHNR, CDR2 FQNEAQ (reference sequence). CDR3 DNA sequence: TGTGCCAGCAGCTTAGAACAGGCAACTAATGAAAAACTGTTTTTT. The encoded protein is CASSLEQATNEKLFF.